The 18 T cell receptor beta chains below come from one sample, sequenced in a study of blood T cell repertoires in COVID-19 (dated by TCRdb to 2020 to 2022). Library construction relied on the immunoSEQ multiplex PCR assay. TCRdb limited this immuneACCESS table to in-frame rearrangements with V and J called. A share of clones is missing; checked studies link under half to unresolved V genes, and the rest is unexplained. This sample lists 90,000 to 120,000 clones; less than 75% were detected once. In total, the top ten clones hold 1.5% to 2% of the sample. Sequenced input: peripheral blood. The receptors originated from a woman aged 35 to 49 with acute or convalescent COVID-19.

The chain employs TRBV6-4 and TRBJ2-2, with TRBD2 identical over 9 bases. The junction had 4 bases not matched to a gene; V was cut back by 5 bases and J by 3 bases. CDR3 size: 15 residues. CDR1 and CDR2 (germline): MRHNA, SNTAGT. CDR3 bases: TGTGCCAGCAGTTCGATAGCGGGGGACACCGGGGAGCTGTTTTTT. Translation gives CASSSIAGDTGELFF.

The V call is TRBV5-1, the J call TRBJ2-2; 10 bases match TRBD1. In germline, CDR1 is SGHRS, CDR2 YFSETQ. The CDR3 covers 14 residues. With 6 bases clipped from V and 6 bases from J, the junction kept 5 bases outside the gene matches. CDR3 amino acids: CASKGTGDSGELFF. CDR3 DNA sequence: TGCGCCAGCAAGGGGACAGGGGACTCCGGGGAGCTGTTTTTT.

This clone was seen a single time. This chain connects TRBV6-5 to TRBJ2-5; 10 bases fit TRBD2. Germline CDR1 reads MNHEY; CDR2 reads SVGAGI. Trimming took 4 bases from V and 2 from J; bases not matched to a gene: 7. The CDR3 totals 16 residues. Written as DNA, the CDR3 is TGTGCCAGCAGTTCCTCAGAGCGGGGGGGTCAAGAGACCCAGTACTTC. Translating gives CASSSSERGGQETQYF.

The chain recombines TRBV6-2 or TRBV6-3 with TRBJ2-5; 8 nucleotides agree with TRBD1. The V gene end was trimmed by 8 bases and the J gene end by 7 bases; junction bases not matched to a gene: 12. Germline V CDR1 and CDR2: MNHEY, SVGEGT. The CDR3 runs 14 residues. The CDR3 is CASGPGTGLVTQYF. CDR3 nucleotide sequence: TGTGCCAGCGGCCCAGGGACAGGTTTGGTGACCCAGTACTTC.

The chain has TRBV18 and TRBJ2-7, with 9 bases lining up with TRBD1. Trimming at V came to 3 bases and at J to 3 bases, leaving 12 bases not matched to a gene. Per germline, CDR1 KGHSH and CDR2 LQKENI. The CDR3 length is 17 residues. The CDR3: CASSPQPRDRAIYEQYF. The CDR3 DNA is TGTGCCAGCTCACCCCAACCCCGGGACAGGGCAATCTACGAGCAGTACTTC.

The CDR3 is CASSLSGTGGYNEQFF. DNA for the CDR3: TGTGCCAGCAGCTTGTCCGGGACAGGGGGGTACAATGAGCAGTTCTTC. The J gene is TRBJ2-1, the V gene TRBV5-4, with TRBD1 identical over 11 bases. V shed 1 base, J shed 4 bases, and the junction held 4 bases outside the gene matches. The germline gives CDR1 SGHNT, CDR2 YYREEE (reference sequence). The CDR3 has 16 residues.

The chain links TRBV28 to TRBJ1-2; D uncertain. Germline loops: CDR1 MDHEN, CDR2 SYDVKM. Deletions cut 6 bases from V and 8 bases from J, with 19 bases between. This CDR3 has 14 amino acids. As DNA, the CDR3 is TGTGCCAGCAGCCTAACGACCCTAGCGGCCGGCTACACCTTC. This gives the protein CASSLTTLAAGYTF.

The chain carries TRBV19 and TRBJ2-3; a weak D match, TRBD2 (7 bases). Germline V gives CDR1 LNHDA, CDR2 SQIVND (reference sequence). V shed 4 bases and J shed 5 bases, with 19 bases lying between them. This CDR3 contains 16 residues. The CDR3 loop is CASSSLGGGAEDTQYF. CDR3 sequence (DNA): TGTGCCAGTAGTAGCCTCGGTGGGGGGGCTGAAGATACGCAGTATTTT.

The rearrangement links TRBV6-4 to TRBJ1-2, with TRBD1 identical over 7 bases. V trimming: 5 bases; J trimming: 0 bases; junction bases outside the gene matches: 3. This CDR3 contains 14 residues. Germline V gives CDR1 MRHNA, CDR2 SNTAGT. As DNA, the CDR3 is TGTGCCAGCAGTCCGGACAGGACTAACTATGGCTACACCTTC. It translates to CASSPDRTNYGYTF.

The J gene is TRBJ2-3, the V gene TRBV27; D might be TRBD2 (5 bases). This CDR3 spans 15 amino acids. The germline V and J ends were trimmed by 0 bases and 2 bases, with 9 bases remaining between them. CDR1 and CDR2 (germline): MNHEY, SMNVEV (reference sequence). CDR3 sequence reads: CASSLSRLSTDTQYF. In DNA, the CDR3 is TGTGCCAGCAGTTTATCGAGACTATCCACAGATACGCAGTATTTT.

The chain employs TRBV7-3 and TRBJ2-1, with a possible D match to TRBD1 (6 bases). This CDR3 spans 14 amino acids. Germline values: CDR1 SGHTA, CDR2 FQGTGA. V was pared by 5 bases and J by 2 bases, with 10 bases between. For the CDR3, the DNA is TGTGCCAGCAGCACGTCAGGGGCCTACAATGAGCAGTTCTTC. This sequence encodes CASSTSGAYNEQFF.

J is TRBJ1-1 and V is TRBV6-5; 9 nucleotides line up with TRBD1. Unmatched junction bases numbered 4, after V lost 2 bases and J lost 0 bases. The germline gives CDR1 MNHEY, CDR2 SVGAGI. This CDR3 comprises 16 residues. The CDR3 nucleotides are TGTGCCAGCAGTTACAGACAGGGGGACATGAACACTGAAGCTTTCTTT. It is translated as CASSYRQGDMNTEAFF.

This chain links TRBV5-3 with TRBJ1-1, with a weak D call TRBD1 (5 bases). TRBV5-3 is noted as an ORF with a role that remains uncertain. Between the trimmed V and J ends, which lost 4 bases and 1 base, there was a span of 11 bases. The CDR3 is 14 residues long. CDR3 sequence reads: CARSIGVKNTEAFF. The CDR3 DNA reads TGTGCCAGAAGCATAGGGGTGAAGAACACTGAAGCTTTCTTT.

The V gene is TRBV10-3, the J gene TRBJ1-2; D may be TRBD1 (6 bases). This CDR3 has 13 amino acids. The V end lost 0 bases, the J end lost 5 bases, and 7 bases lay between the germline ends. The germline V gene encodes CDR1 ENHRY and CDR2 SYGVKD. CDR3 nucleotide sequence: TGTGCCATCAGTGAGTCGGACAGATATGGCTACACCTTC. This gives the protein CAISESDRYGYTF.

The chain is built from TRBV19 and TRBJ2-6; 7 positions match TRBD1. The germline CDR1 and CDR2 sequences are LNHDA and SQIVND (reference sequence). There are 15 residues in the CDR3. V gave up 4 bases and J gave up 2 bases; unmatched junction bases: 2. CDR3 protein: CASSNDRAGANVLTF. The CDR3 DNA reads as TGTGCCAGTAGTAACGACAGGGCTGGGGCCAACGTCCTGACTTTC.

The chain has TRBV5-1 and TRBJ2-3; TRBD2 is a possible D gene (5 bases). The CDR3 is 14 amino acids. Germline CDR1 SGHRS, CDR2 YFSETQ. The V end lost 3 bases, the J end lost 4 bases, and 12 bases lay between the germline ends. The CDR3 here is CASSSSGIPDTQYF. CDR3 nucleotides: TGCGCCAGCAGCTCCTCCGGGATCCCAGATACGCAGTATTTT.

The CDR3 reads CASSLGTQVLHSPLHF. The CDR3 nucleotides read TGCGCCAGCAGCCTCGGCACACAGGTCCTTCATTCACCCCTCCACTTT. V usage is TRBV4-1 and J usage is TRBJ1-6; weak D call: TRBD1 (5 bases). Germline V CDR1 and CDR2: MGHRA, YSYEKL. V lost 4 bases and J 8 bases, leaving 18 bases between the germline ends. The CDR3 has 16 amino acids.

V is TRBV27 and J is TRBJ2-2; 9 bases map to TRBD2. V shed 5 bases and J 4 bases; nucleotides not matched to a gene: 8. This CDR3 is 16 amino acids long. Germline CDR1 reads MNHEY; CDR2 reads SMNVEV (reference sequence). CDR3 DNA: TGTGCCAGCAGTGCCTCCGGGACTAGCCGCACCGGGGAGCTGTTTTTT. Translating gives CASSASGTSRTGELFF.